This T cell receptor beta chain emerged from a study of cytomegalovirus exposure and HLA in healthy donors (dated by TCRdb to 2017 to 2019). Regarding the study in general: An earlier analysis of 587 of the donors reported 250 to 300 Gb of sequence data and 117 million unique TCR beta sequences obtained from about 179 million T cells. An early release that covered about 600 HLA-typed donors contained approximately 320 gigabases of sequencing data and around 85 million unique TCR sequences. Of the 398 genotyped donors, 81% fell in the genetic ancestry cluster associated with self-reported Caucasian donors. The study aimed to test whether signatures of past pathogen exposure could be identified by cataloging public T cell receptors. The study profiled the T cell repertoires of some 610 subjects by immunosequencing and related them to cytomegalovirus serostatus. A separate validation cohort of 100 to 150 different subjects was used in addition to the 666-subject first cohort. To predict cytomegalovirus infection status, the study brought together high-throughput TCR immunosequencing, statistical association of individual TCRs with disease status, and machine learning. In a later analysis, previously published TCR beta repertoires from 550 to 700 donors were re-analyzed and high-resolution HLA genotyping was added so that TCR occurrence patterns could be studied. In the later analysis, no new phenotypic data were used to find candidate immune exposures; instead, reliance was placed on TCR beta sequences and their occurrence across donors. To decide whether each TCR beta V gene segment behaved as functional or pseudogenic, an earlier analysis of 587 of the donors relied on high-throughput TCR beta sequencing. Donor age, sex, ethnicity and CMV serostatus were compiled alongside the repertoire data. A later genetic analysis took genome-wide SNP genotypes for about 55% of the roughly 700 donors and used that subset as a discovery cohort. All discovery cohort repertoires had been generated on a single sequencing platform. Both class I and class II loci were covered by HLA typing, at four-digit resolution. The number of donors typed differed by locus, with about 629-640 for A, B, C, DRB1 and DQB1, roughly 520 for DQA1, over 600 for DPA1, and around 430 for DPB1. Because of strong linkage in the cohort, roughly 5 DR-DQ haplotypes were treated as single units for association and clustering. Across around 400 genotyped donors of the cohort, an average of approximately 240,000 unique TCR beta nucleotide sequences per donor were sequenced, and around 20% of those sequences were non-productive. What the work shows at the level of the full study, not this receptor alone: Because counts were too low, under 20 rarely observed V segments, including chromosome 9 orphons, were left out of the earlier analysis of 587 of the donors. According to the authors, the approach could potentially be generalized to other disease states and immunological phenotypes. In an earlier analysis of fewer than 700 of the donors, most TCR beta V segments appeared in productive rearrangements about 87% or about 30% of the time, broadly matching IMGT annotations. In a later analysis, some 18,000 TCR beta sequences were associated with specific HLA alleles at a false discovery rate of 0.05. In a later analysis, HLA-associated TCR beta chains showed more clonal expansion and lower generation probabilities than non-associated chains that were equally common. A few of the identified cytomegalovirus-associated TCR beta chains were confirmed in vitro to be specific for cytomegalovirus antigens. In a later genetic analysis, a missense DCLRE1C variant was associated with V-gene and J-gene trimming of TCR beta chains, and the association was replicated in an independent cohort. A later analysis found that TCR association rates varied across HLA loci, with DRB1 alleles showing the most associated TCRs and HLA-C alleles the fewest. The study gave a list of 150 to 200 TCR beta chains associated with cytomegalovirus. A further reported finding was that TCR beta sequences accurately predicted the HLA-A and HLA-B alleles for most subjects in the first cohort. The classifier was reported to diagnose cytomegalovirus status with high specificity and sensitivity in both the original cohort and the validation cohort. Assigning TCR associations to individual alleles was difficult when HLA alleles, especially DR and DQ, strongly co-occurred. According to a later genetic analysis, donors in an Asian-associated ancestry cluster had fewer N-insertions in productive TCRs than the approximately 650-donor mean. Because HLA typing was missing for some donors at each locus, association tests included only the typed subset. The only immune exposure information available for the cohort was CMV serostatus. The sequencing pipeline was judged likely to have produced a cluster of highly shared sequence variants as a technical artifact. This cohort had only TCR beta chains sequenced, and the lack of alpha or paired-chain data limited which features could be detected. Across donors, most TCR sequences were observed very rarely, whereas some public TCRs were present in many individuals. A later analysis reported that several top co-occurrence clusters appeared linked to parvovirus B19, influenza, CMV and Epstein-Barr virus. Presence/absence analyses assumed roughly uniform sequencing depth across donors, an assumption that may not hold. In a later analysis, most CMV-associated TCR beta chains were found to appear HLA-restricted, with HLA associations seemingly driven largely by CMV exposure. Correlated functional status among segregating V segments might reflect linkage disequilibrium, but an unknown experimental factor could not be ruled out. The 87-base-pair reads could not distinguish some IMGT-functional V segments, including TRBV6-2 and TRBV6-3, so those segments were excluded.

As for this clone: What this receptor recognizes is not known. No much larger clone is present one base from it, and per-base qualities are unavailable.

The CDR3, cysteine through phenylalanine, is 14 amino acids long. This entry keeps only the CDR3 DNA: 42 bases, framed from base 1. A distance of 14 bases separates the germline ends of V and J, which lose 5 bases and 3 bases respectively. For CDR1 and CDR2, the germline V gene (reference sequence) lists LNHDA and SQIVND. The library was obtained by the immunoSEQ multiplex PCR assay. For the multiplex PCR, a mixture combining 60 forward primers for TCR Vbeta segments and 13 reverse primers for TCR Jbeta segments was used. The CDR3 region of rearranged TCR beta genes was amplified from genomic DNA by a multiplex PCR assay. Amplified TCR beta libraries were sequenced as 87-base-pair reads on the Illumina HiSeq System. The authors processed their data as follows. In a later analysis, roughly 80 million unique TCR beta chains were counted across the 500 to 850 repertoires, and roughly 10 million of these chains were shared by at least two donors. Raw reads were error-corrected and collapsed into unique sequences with a nearest-neighbor algorithm that merged closely related sequences to remove PCR and sequencing errors. CDR3 sequences were aligned to IMGT reference sequences to assign V, D and J gene segments. For a sequence to be retained, a match of at least six nucleotides to both a V gene segment and a J gene segment was required. Rearrangements were called productive when the CDR3 lacked stop codons and stayed in frame with V and J; all others were non-productive. CDR3 was defined by IMGT convention, running from the second conserved V-encoded cysteine to the conserved J-encoded phenylalanine. Sequences without an unambiguous match to a single V gene segment were excluded from the earlier analysis of about 600 of the donors. In an earlier analysis of roughly 600 of the donors, a V segment was called functional when productive rearrangements were above 56.7%, and segregating when the standard deviation between donors exceeded 5%. A statistical classification framework was built for diagnosing cytomegalovirus status from the catalog of TCR beta chain sequences. In a later analysis, TCR nucleotide sequences were compared against IMGT/GENE-DB human TR gene sequences so that V and J genes could be assigned. A later analysis assigned CDR3 sequences and most-parsimonious VDJ recombination scenarios with the TCRdist pipeline. In a later analysis, every TCR beta chain was defined by the combination of its CDR3 amino acid sequence and its V-gene family, and reads without a unique V-gene family were dropped. A later analysis removed roughly 590 highly shared, low-generation-probability nucleotide sequences to deal with suspected cross-contamination and a sequencing artifact. In a later analysis, a clonal expansion index for each public chain was calculated from normalized within-repertoire ranks of inferred template counts. In a later analysis, generation probabilities were computed using a VDJ recombination model fitted to out-of-frame rearrangements, and the results were checked against IGoR. Hypergeometric tests were used in a later analysis to score TCR-TCR, TCR-HLA and TCR-CMV co-occurrence, with a repertoire-size bias correction applied to the TCR pairs. A later analysis estimated false discovery rates by permuting HLA or CMV assignments 20 times. A later analysis grouped co-occurring TCRs with DBSCAN, adding TCRdist sequence similarity when clustering within HLA-allele-positive subsets. Repertoires with fewer than 30,000 or more than 120,000 public chains were left out of co-occurrence clustering, as were a handful of repertoires with anomalous nucleotide sharing. The table was pulled from immuneACCESS by TCRdb, which kept in-frame rearrangements only. Such tables lose some clones; where checked, under half of the loss comes from unresolved V genes, and the rest has no known cause. V and J calls and clone size are as listed in that table; D and trimming were resolved from the DNA. Within this sample are roughly 190,000 clones, with around 82% of them counted one time only. Jointly, the top ten make up less than 2% of the sample.

In total, around 600 healthy bone marrow donors made up the cohort. All cohort members were sampled while nominally healthy, although unrecorded immune exposures were likely present. The donor tested CMV seropositive and was one of the 289 seropositive cohort members. A peripheral blood sample was provided by each donor, and peripheral blood mononuclear cells were used for TCR beta sequencing. Genomic DNA extraction from the blood cell samples was performed with the Qiagen DNeasy Blood Extraction Kit. This receptor was obtained from a man aged 40-55 years in good health and CMV-seropositive. This receptor chain uses TRBV19 and TRBJ2-7; the D gene is perhaps TRBD1, from 6 matching bases. Sample: PBMCs. The CDR3 has the sequence CASSPDRKGYEQYF. The sequenced DNA: TGTGCCAGTAGTCCTGACAGGAAGGGCTACGAGCAGTACTTC.